A selection of T cell receptor beta chains follows, all from one sample in a study of preoperative IRX-2 immunotherapy in early breast cancer. The protocol was immunoSEQ multiplex PCR, while the TCRdb copy is restricted to in-frame clones and leaves out a portion. The table includes over 20,000 clones, roughly four fifths detected once. The sample here was lymph node tissue, taken after IRX-2 immunotherapy. These receptors were collected from a human donor with breast cancer. The CDR3 runs from the conserved cysteine through the conserved F or W. The D gene is left open where the match is weak. Size values are once, few and many counts, or a class for expanded clones, and some rows have none.

clone_size j_call d_call v_call cdr3_aa cdr3_nt
few TRBJ2-7 TRBD1 TRBV14 CASSHKSGQLYEQYF TGTGCCAGCAGCCATAAATCGGGACAGCTTTACGAGCAGTACTTC
. TRBJ2-2 . TRBV12-5 CASGDVRTTGELFF TGTGCCAGTGGGGACGTACGAACCACCGGGGAGCTGTTTTTT
. TRBJ2-1 . TRBV10-3 CAIKPSSNEQFF TGTGCCATCAAACCCTCCTCCAATGAGCAGTTCTTC
. TRBJ2-1 . TRBV19 CASSTQNEQFF TGTGCCAGTAGCACCCAGAATGAGCAGTTCTTC
. TRBJ2-5 . TRBV28 CASSLAISETQYF TGTGCCAGCAGTCTAGCGATTTCAGAGACCCAGTACTTC
. TRBJ2-2 . TRBV6-7 CASSYMRDLPTGELFF TGTGCCAGCAGTTATATGCGAGACTTACCCACCGGGGAGCTGTTTTTT
few TRBJ2-3 . TRBV7-6 CASSLGTGTDSDTQYF TGTGCCAGCAGCTTAGGAACAGGGACGGATTCAGATACGCAGTATTTT
once TRBJ2-1 TRBD2 TRBV5-1 CASSLEATSGGYNEQFF TGCGCCAGCAGCTTGGAGGCGACTAGCGGGGGTTACAATGAGCAGTTCTTC
. TRBJ2-7 . TRBV25-1 CASSYTGYEQYF TGTGCCAGCAGTTATACAGGCTACGAGCAGTACTTC
. TRBJ1-1 . TRBV28 CASTTGGQLGTEAFF TGTGCCAGCACAACCGGGGGCCAGCTGGGCACTGAAGCTTTCTTT
. TRBJ2-6 . TRBV10-2 CASSEQGVNVLTF TGCGCCAGCAGTGAGCAGGGTGTCAACGTCCTGACTTTC
. TRBJ1-2 . TRBV19 CASIGGGHYGYTF TGTGCCAGTATTGGGGGGGGCCACTATGGCTACACCTTC
. TRBJ1-1 . TRBV6-8 CASSLGGGVDTEAFF TGTGCCAGCAGTCTTGGAGGGGGGGTCGACACTGAAGCTTTCTTT
few TRBJ2-7 TRBD1 TRBV15 CATSGGQGEGIYEQYF TGTGCCACCAGCGGTGGACAGGGTGAGGGGATATACGAGCAGTACTTC
once TRBJ1-6 . TRBV6-8 CASSDQRGNSPLHF TGTGCCAGCAGTGACCAAAGGGGAAATTCACCCCTCCACTTT
. TRBJ1-4 TRBD1 TRBV15 CATSSGGQGKEKLFF TGTGCCACCAGCAGCGGGGGACAGGGGAAAGAAAAACTGTTTTTT
. TRBJ2-7 . TRBV5-1 CASSPRSQGDYEQYF TGCGCCAGCAGCCCCCGTTCCCAAGGGGACTACGAGCAGTACTTC
. TRBJ1-3 TRBD1 TRBV6-8 CASSAGQGAHTIYF TGTGCCAGCAGTGCCGGACAGGGGGCTCACACCATATATTTT
. TRBJ1-1 TRBD1 TRBV7-7 CASGTVRGYMNTEAFF TGTGCCAGCGGTACGGTCAGGGGGTACATGAACACTGAAGCTTTCTTT
. TRBJ1-2 TRBD1 TRBV19 CASSRDREGGYTF TGTGCCAGTTCCCGGGACAGGGAAGGGGGCTACACCTTC
. TRBJ1-1 . TRBV18 CASSPRRGRELMNTEAFF TGTGCCAGCTCACCGCGGCGCGGAAGGGAGCTAATGAACACTGAAGCTTTCTTT
. TRBJ2-7 TRBD2 TRBV18 CASSPEGSGGAAEQYF TGTGCCAGCTCACCCGAAGGGAGCGGGGGGGCGGCCGAGCAGTACTTC
. TRBJ2-3 . TRBV6-8 CASSYGRVRDTQYF TGTGCCAGCAGTTACGGCAGGGTTCGAGATACGCAGTATTTT
. TRBJ1-6 . TRBV30 CAWSSGRSSPLHF TGTGCCTGGAGTTCGGGACGCAGTTCACCCCTCCACTTT
. TRBJ2-6 TRBD2 TRBV11-3 CASTLRGAGANVLTF TGTGCCAGCACCCTGCGGGGGGCTGGGGCCAACGTCCTGACTTTC
. TRBJ2-5 . TRBV19 CASSATIQETQYF TGTGCCAGTAGTGCGACAATCCAAGAGACCCAGTACTTC
once TRBJ2-7 TRBD2 TRBV6-8 CASKGLAGGFREQYF TGTGCCAGCAAAGGACTAGCGGGGGGTTTTCGCGAGCAGTACTTC
. TRBJ2-3 . TRBV18 CASSRGPGSTDTQYF TGTGCCAGCTCACGAGGACCTGGGAGCACAGATACGCAGTATTTT
. TRBJ1-5 . TRBV6-8 CASRTFGGQPQHF TGTGCCAGCAGAACTTTCGGAGGCCAGCCCCAGCATTTT
. TRBJ1-2 . TRBV7-5 CASSFTGLGADGYTF TGTGCCAGCAGCTTTACAGGGTTGGGAGCGGATGGCTACACCTTC
once TRBJ2-7 . TRBV6-8 CASSKDNSYEQYF TGTGCCAGCAGCAAGGACAACTCCTACGAGCAGTACTTC
. TRBJ2-1 . TRBV9 CASSDHLLGSYNEQFF TGTGCCAGCAGCGACCACCTCTTAGGCTCCTACAATGAGCAGTTCTTC
few TRBJ2-5 TRBD1 TRBV15 CATSGDRGRETQYF TGTGCCACCAGCGGAGACAGGGGGCGAGAGACCCAGTACTTC
. TRBJ2-5 TRBD2 TRBV11-3 CASRLGTSGGETQYF TGTGCCAGCAGACTCGGGACTAGCGGGGGGGAGACCCAGTACTTC
. TRBJ2-3 TRBD2 TRBV30 CAWSPMTSGSRNYTQYF TGTGCCTGGAGTCCGATGACTAGCGGGTCGAGAAACTATACGCAGTATTTT
few TRBJ1-3 . TRBV15 CATSRDRGSGNTIYF TGTGCCACCAGCAGAGATCGGGGCTCTGGAAACACCATATATTTT
few TRBJ1-1 . TRBV19 CASSIVANTEAFF TGTGCCAGTAGTATAGTAGCGAACACTGAAGCTTTCTTT
. TRBJ1-6 . TRBV18 CASSLLDGASGSPLHF TGTGCCAGCTCACTCTTGGACGGGGCGAGTGGTTCACCCCTCCACTTT
. TRBJ2-2 TRBD2 TRBV2 CARETSGGTTGELFF TGTGCCAGGGAGACTAGCGGGGGGACCACCGGGGAGCTGTTTTTT
. TRBJ1-5 . TRBV5-1 CASRRAPGSNQPQHF TGCGCCAGCCGCCGGGCCCCTGGATCCAATCAGCCCCAGCATTTT
. TRBJ2-1 . TRBV11-3 CASSLGGSSNEQFF TGTGCCAGCAGCTTAGGTGGCAGCTCTAATGAGCAGTTCTTC
. TRBJ1-5 . TRBV6-8 CASMTESGNQPQHF TGTGCCAGCATGACCGAGTCAGGCAATCAGCCCCAGCATTTT
. TRBJ1-5 . TRBV19 CASTSGGYSVSNQPQHF TGTGCCAGTACGTCCGGGGGCTATAGTGTGAGCAATCAGCCCCAGCATTTT
. TRBJ1-2 . TRBV30 CAWTYPGGTSYGYTF TGTGCCTGGACCTACCCGGGGGGGACCTCTTATGGCTACACCTTC
. TRBJ1-6 . TRBV19 CASSSHINSPLHF TGTGCCAGTAGTTCCCATATTAATTCACCCCTCCACTTT
. TRBJ1-1 . TRBV18 CASSPELNTEAFF TGTGCCAGCTCACCTGAATTGAACACTGAAGCTTTCTTT
. TRBJ2-7 . TRBV6-8 CASSPGALYEQYF TGTGCCAGCAGCCCTGGGGCCCTATACGAGCAGTACTTC
. TRBJ1-6 . TRBV5-1 CASSLELALKPNSPLHF TGCGCCAGCAGCTTGGAACTGGCTTTGAAACCTAATTCACCCCTCCACTTT
. TRBJ1-5 . TRBV12-5 CASASPRGGDDQPQHF TGTGCTAGTGCCTCTCCTCGAGGAGGGGACGATCAGCCCCAGCATTTT
. TRBJ1-5 . TRBV18 CTSSPNQGLDQPQHF TGTACCAGCTCACCGAATCAGGGTTTGGATCAGCCCCAGCATTTT
. TRBJ1-6 TRBD1 TRBV18 CASSPGQGFSPLHF TGTGCCAGCTCACCGGGACAGGGTTTTTCACCCCTCCACTTT
. TRBJ1-4 TRBD1 TRBV19 CASSMGDRVNEKLFF TGTGCCAGTAGTATGGGCGACAGGGTGAATGAAAAACTGTTTTTT
few TRBJ1-6 TRBD1 TRBV28 CASSLNRGTNSPLHF TGTGCCAGCAGTTTGAACAGGGGGACTAATTCACCCCTCCACTTT
. TRBJ1-4 . TRBV18 CASSPQTNEKLFF TGTGCCAGCTCACCCCAGACTAATGAAAAACTGTTTTTT
. TRBJ2-7 TRBD2 TRBV6-8 CATRGGNSYEQYF TGTGCCACTCGGGGAGGGAACTCCTACGAGCAGTACTTC
. TRBJ2-1 . TRBV7-2 CASSLNSVDEQFF TGTGCCAGCAGCTTAAATTCAGTTGATGAGCAGTTCTTC
once TRBJ1-4 . TRBV16 CASGSTDNEKLFF TGTGCCAGCGGAAGTACAGACAATGAAAAACTGTTTTTT
few TRBJ1-1 . TRBV9 CASSVGPTEAFF TGTGCCAGCAGCGTAGGGCCCACTGAAGCTTTCTTT